This T cell receptor (beta chain) was identified in a study of blood T cell repertoires in COVID-19. Study background: Donors in the United States, Italy and Spain gave samples during acute or convalescent COVID-19.

The germline V gene encodes CDR1 SGHDN and CDR2 FVKESK. V lost 4 bases and J lost 3, with 9 bases in between. CDR3 size: 13 residues. This table comes from immunoSEQ multiplex PCR, and its TCRdb copy is limited to in-frame clones, with some not included. The sample lists 46,000 or so clones, 88% occurring once. The clonotype originates from a man between 45 and 60 years old with acute or convalescent COVID-19. Sequencing was performed on peripheral blood. The gene calls are TRBV14 and TRBJ1-2; D remains ambiguous. The CDR3 loop is CASSLDYYYGYTF. For the CDR3, the DNA is TGTGCCAGCAGCCTAGATTATTACTATGGCTACACCTTC.